Shown below are 23 T cell receptor beta chains from a single sample sequenced in a study of long-term antiretroviral therapy in people with HIV. Survey level was the resolution at which the v3.0 immunoSEQ assay ran. Profiling relied on immunoSEQ multiplex PCR, and the TCRdb table lists in-frame clones only, not all of them. The sample contains about 20,000 clones, around 82% of which appear only once. Sequences were derived from unsorted PBMCs, sampled 2.4 years after starting antiretroviral therapy. The receptors here all came from a middle-aged man with HIV.

The chain uses TRBV5-4 and TRBJ2-7; TRBD1 aligns across 8 bases. Germline CDR1 reads SGHNT; CDR2 reads YYREEE (reference sequence). V lost 4 bases, J lost 4 bases, and 10 bases stayed unmatched. The CDR3 extends over 15 amino acids. This CDR3 reads CASSPNRQGRYEQYF. The CDR3 DNA reads TGTGCCAGCAGCCCAAACAGACAGGGGAGGTACGAGCAGTACTTC.

The gene calls are TRBV19 and TRBJ2-2, with D tentatively TRBD2 (5 bases). From germline, CDR1 is LNHDA and CDR2 SQIVND (reference sequence). Between the trimmed V and J ends, which lost 7 bases and 6 bases, there was a span of 18 bases. The CDR3 consists of 15 residues. CDR3: CASTPGERSAGELFF. CDR3 coding DNA: TGTGCCAGTACCCCCGGGGAAAGATCGGCCGGGGAGCTGTTTTTT.

This chain joins TRBV5-6 and TRBJ2-7; D may be TRBD2 (6 bases). CDR3 length: 13 residues. CDR1 is SGHDT, CDR2 YYEEEE, per germline. Trimming shortened V by 7 bases and J by 6 bases, and 17 bases separated the two germline ends. CDR3 coding DNA: TGTGCCAGCCTCCTGGAACGGAGGGGCGAGCAGTACTTC. Its protein product is CASLLERRGEQYF.

V is TRBV5-1 and J is TRBJ2-2; TRBD2 matches 10 bases. This CDR3 has 16 amino acids. V gave up 0 bases and J gave up 6 bases; unmatched junction bases: 5. The germline CDR1 and CDR2 sequences are SGHRS and YFSETQ. The DNA of the CDR3 is TGCGCCAGCAGCTTGGTGGTAGCGGGAGGATCCGGGGAGCTGTTTTTT. This sequence encodes CASSLVVAGGSGELFF. The entire variable domain, with the rest obtained from reference TRBV5-1 and TRBJ2-2, is as follows: KAGVTQTPRYLIKTRGQQVTLSCSPISGHRSVSWYQQTPGQGLQFLFEYFSETQRNKGNFPGRFSGRQFSNSRSEMNVSTLELGDSALYLCASSLVVAGGSGELFFGEGSRLTVL.

The genes are TRBV16 and TRBJ1-6, with D perhaps TRBD1 (5 bases). CDR1 KGHSY and CDR2 FQNENV come from the germline V gene. Trimming pared 4 bases from V and 6 bases from J, leaving 13 bases between. The CDR3 length is 15 residues. As DNA, the CDR3 is TGTGCCAGCAGCCGGGGGGGACGGTCTAATTCACCCCTCCACTTT. Translated: CASSRGGRSNSPLHF.

The chain uses TRBV5-4 and TRBJ2-6, with D tentatively TRBD1 (6 bases). V shed 3 bases and J shed 0 bases, with 13 bases lying between them. Germline V gene sequence: CDR1 SGHNT, CDR2 YYREEE (reference sequence). The CDR3 is 17 residues long. CDR3 loop: CASSSRGPHSGANVLTF. CDR3 in DNA: TGTGCCAGCAGCTCCAGGGGACCCCACTCTGGGGCCAACGTCCTGACTTTC.

V is TRBV4-2 and J is TRBJ1-5; the D gene is possibly TRBD1 (6 bases). This CDR3 comprises 18 residues. The V and J ends lost 2 bases and 1 base respectively, with 18 bases between them. Per the germline V gene, CDR1 is LGHNA and CDR2 is YNFKEQ. Written as DNA, the CDR3 is TGTGCCAGCAGCCAACAACCGGCGGCGGGGGCGAGCAATCAGCCCCAGCATTTT. Protein product: CASSQQPAAGASNQPQHF.

J is TRBJ2-3 and V is TRBV10-2; 9 nucleotides agree with TRBD1. Germline trimming cut 2 bases from V and 4 bases from J; bases unmatched to any gene: 10. There are 17 residues in the CDR3. Germline CDR1 and CDR2: WSHSY and SAAADI. CDR3 loop: CASSETKQGARADTQYF. CDR3 nucleotides: TGCGCCAGCAGTGAGACTAAACAGGGGGCCAGAGCAGATACGCAGTATTTT.

V is TRBV4-3 and J is TRBJ2-2; D assignment may be TRBD1 or TRBD2 (5 bases each). This CDR3 is 15 amino acids long. The germline V and J ends were trimmed by 1 base and 4 bases, with 10 bases remaining between them. Per germline, CDR1 LGHNA and CDR2 YSLEER. This chain's CDR3 is CASSQGGAVTGELFF. For the CDR3, the DNA is TGCGCCAGCAGCCAAGGAGGGGCGGTCACCGGGGAGCTGTTTTTT.

The rearrangement joins TRBV10-3 to TRBJ2-2; the match to TRBD1 covers 10 bases. V lost 6 bases and J lost 1; bases outside the gene matches: 8. The CDR3 extends over 17 amino acids. The V gene's germline CDR1 is ENHRY and CDR2 SYGVKD. CDR3 loop: CAIRAGQGIGNTGELFF. The CDR3 coding sequence is TGTGCCATCAGGGCGGGACAGGGGATCGGGAACACCGGGGAGCTGTTTTTT.

The chain links TRBV29-1 to TRBJ1-5, with a weak D call TRBD1 (5 bases). Per germline, CDR1 SQVTM and CDR2 ANQGSEA. The V and J ends lost 5 bases and 3 bases respectively, with 11 bases between them. This CDR3 contains 13 residues. For the CDR3, the DNA is TGCAGCGTTCAGGGAGGGGTCAATCAGCCCCAGCATTTT. Its protein is CSVQGGVNQPQHF.

Written as DNA, the CDR3 is TGTGCCAGCAGTTACCTTGGAAACACCATATATTTT. Translated, it gives CASSYLGNTIYF. This sequence joins TRBV6-6 and TRBJ1-3; D is ambiguous. This CDR3 region has 12 residues. CDR1 MNHNY and CDR2 SVGAGI come from the germline V gene (reference sequence). The V end was cut by 2 bases, the J end by 3 bases, with 2 bases between.

This clone was detected a few times. The rearrangement links TRBV2 to TRBJ2-3, with TRBD2 matching 7 bases. CDR3 size: 13 residues. V dropped 7 bases and J dropped 2; count of bases not matched to a gene: 3. The germline CDR1 and CDR2 sequences are SNHLY and FYNNEI. The CDR3 DNA reads TGTGCCAGCATGGCGGGGGTCACAGATACGCAGTATTTT. Amino acids: CASMAGVTDTQYF.

J is TRBJ1-2 and V is TRBV13; 8 positions match TRBD1. Germline CDR1 and CDR2: PRHDT and FYEKMQ (reference sequence). The CDR3 is made up of 15 amino acids. Unmatched junction bases numbered 9, after V lost 5 bases and J lost 4 bases. In DNA, the CDR3 is TGTGCCAGCAGCGCCCCGGGCGGACAGGGCTATGGCTACACCTTC. It encodes CASSAPGGQGYGYTF.

The chain combines TRBV11-2 with TRBJ1-1; weak D call: TRBD1 (6 bases). The germline V gene encodes CDR1 SGHAT and CDR2 FQNNGV. The ends were cut back, 2 bases at V and 11 bases at J, with 15 bases in the middle. This CDR3 spans 13 amino acids. The CDR3 loop is CASSLSQGKVAFF. The DNA for the CDR3 is TGTGCCAGCAGCTTATCTCAGGGGAAGGTCGCTTTCTTT.

The V call is TRBV4-3, the J call TRBJ2-2, with D perhaps matching TRBD1 (5 bases). Trimming shortened V by 0 bases and J by 0 bases, and 14 bases separated the two germline ends. Germline V lookup: CDR1 LGHNA, CDR2 YSLEER. This CDR3 spans 18 amino acids. CDR3 nucleotide sequence: TGCGCCAGCAGCCAAGAGCTATTGGCAGGGTCGAACACCGGGGAGCTGTTTTTT. This codes for CASSQELLAGSNTGELFF.

This chain uses TRBV30 with TRBJ2-7, with TRBD1 matching over 7 bases. The CDR3 covers 14 residues. CDR1 is GTSNPN, CDR2 SVGIG, per germline (reference sequence). V lost 2 bases and J lost 2; bases outside the gene matches: 6. The CDR3 DNA follows: TGTGCCTGGAGTAACAGGGGTCCCCCCTACGAGCAGTACTTC. Its translation: CAWSNRGPPYEQYF.

This clone was counted only a few times. The rearrangement joins TRBV12-5 to TRBJ2-7, with a weak D call TRBD2 (6 bases). V lost 4 bases to trimming and J lost 3 bases, with 7 bases between them. Germline V gives CDR1 LGHNT, CDR2 FRNRAP. The CDR3 consists of 12 residues. For the CDR3, the DNA is TGTGCTAGTGGTTGGGGGGACTACGAGCAGTACTTC. As protein: CASGWGDYEQYF.

This chain links TRBV2 with TRBJ1-3, with 7 bases fitting TRBD1. The ends lost 6 bases at V and 4 bases at J; junction bases unmatched: 6. This CDR3 is built from 14 residues. CDR1 and CDR2 from the germline V gene are SNHLY and FYNNEI. CDR3 amino acids: CASSATGVGNTIYF. The CDR3 coding sequence is TGTGCCAGCAGCGCAACAGGGGTCGGAAACACCATATATTTT.

This clone was recorded once. The J gene is TRBJ1-3, the V gene TRBV19; no definite D call. This CDR3 comprises 13 residues. V shed 7 bases and J shed 7 bases, with 14 bases lying between them. CDR1 is LNHDA and CDR2 is SQIVND in the germline V gene (reference sequence). CDR3 amino acids: CASTSVGGNTIYF. Here the CDR3 DNA reads TGTGCCAGTACCTCGGTCGGCGGGAACACCATATATTTT.

The chain joins TRBV19 to TRBJ1-5, with 12 bases lining up with TRBD1. The germline V gene has CDR1 LNHDA and CDR2 SQIVND (reference sequence). J was trimmed by 6 bases and V by 5 bases; bases with no gene match: 5. CDR3 size: 15 residues. CDR3 residues: CASSEGTGGGQPQHF. CDR3 nucleotide sequence: TGTGCCAGTAGTGAAGGGACAGGGGGCGGTCAGCCCCAGCATTTT. The full variable domain, completed using reference TRBV19 and TRBJ1-5, is DGGITQSPKYLFRKEGQNVTLSCEQNLNHDAMYWYRQDPGQGLRLIYYSQIVNDFQKGDIAEGYSVSREKKESFPLTVTSAQKNPTAFYLCASSEGTGGGQPQHFGDGTRLSIL.

This sequence joins TRBV15 and TRBJ1-5; unclear D gene. V was clipped by 5 bases and J by 4 bases, with 9 bases between them. The CDR3 covers 13 residues. Germline V gene sequence: CDR1 LNHNV, CDR2 YYDKDF (reference sequence). The CDR3 here is CATSPHRNQPQHF. CDR3 nucleotide sequence: TGTGCCACCAGCCCCCATAGAAATCAGCCCCAGCATTTT. Full variable domain (outside the CDR3, taken from reference TRBV15 and TRBJ1-5): DAMVIQNPRYQVTQFGKPVTLSCSQTLNHNVMYWYQQKSSQAPKLLFHYYDKDFNNEADTPDNFQSRRPNTSFCFLDIRSPGLGDTAMYLCATSPHRNQPQHFGDGTRLSIL.

This clone counts as medium-sized. The chain has TRBV2 and TRBJ2-1; D gene unclear. The CDR3 has 14 amino acids. Germline V gene sequence: CDR1 SNHLY, CDR2 FYNNEI. V lost 5 bases and J 3 bases, leaving 11 bases between the germline ends. CDR3: CASSSAADYNEQFF. In DNA, the CDR3 is TGTGCCAGCAGTAGTGCAGCCGACTACAATGAGCAGTTCTTC.